The clone carrying this T cell receptor beta chain came up many times. Its antigen is still unknown. The data were taken from a study of neurological immune-mediated disorders. Study-level results: HTLV-1-associated myelopathy had the most TCR clonal expansion, while multiple sclerosis had the least, a level that fell below healthy controls.

It was blood bank volunteers in Maryland, USA who made up the healthy controls. TCRdb processed the 5' RACE reads anew with MiXCR; each CDR3 protein has one entry. The table includes around 80,000 distinct CDR3 sequences, about 9.3% detected once. The germline V gene encodes CDR1 MDHEN and CDR2 SYDVKM. V was pared by 6 bases and J by 5 bases, with 11 bases of the junction left unmatched. This CDR3 contains 15 residues. Sample: PBMCs. The sequence was obtained from a man in his forties in good health. The rearrangement links TRBV28 to TRBJ2-7, with 9 bases matching TRBD1. The chain's CDR3 is CASSPRRTGVDEQYF. For the CDR3, the DNA is TGTGCCAGCAGCCCTCGGCGGACAGGGGTCGACGAGCAGTACTTC.